This T cell receptor (beta chain) derives from a study of blood T cell repertoires in COVID-19. The wider study: Sources were T cells, B-cell-depleted T cells, or PBMCs; the material itself was cDNA or gDNA.

Clones were sequenced by immunoSEQ multiplex PCR, and TCRdb holds only the in-frame ones, with some missing. The sample has 300,000 to 450,000 clones, approximately 81% seen once. V was pared by 0 bases and J by 9 bases, with 14 bases between. The CDR3 consists of 14 residues. The germline CDR1 and CDR2 sequences are SGDLS and YYNGEE. The chain carries TRBV9 and TRBJ2-3; TRBD2 might be the D (6 bases). This receptor was taken from a woman between 18 and 30 years old with acute or convalescent COVID-19. Source material: peripheral blood. The CDR3: CASSVEVWGDTQYF. CDR3 nucleotides: TGTGCCAGCAGCGTAGAGGTTTGGGGGGACACGCAGTATTTT. The variable domain in full, completed from reference TRBV9 and TRBJ2-3, reads DSGVTQTPKHLITATGQRVTLRCSPRSGDLSVYWYQQSLDQGLQFLIQYYNGEERAKGNILERFSAQQFPDLHSELNLSSLELGDSALYFCASSVEVWGDTQYFGPGTRLTVL.